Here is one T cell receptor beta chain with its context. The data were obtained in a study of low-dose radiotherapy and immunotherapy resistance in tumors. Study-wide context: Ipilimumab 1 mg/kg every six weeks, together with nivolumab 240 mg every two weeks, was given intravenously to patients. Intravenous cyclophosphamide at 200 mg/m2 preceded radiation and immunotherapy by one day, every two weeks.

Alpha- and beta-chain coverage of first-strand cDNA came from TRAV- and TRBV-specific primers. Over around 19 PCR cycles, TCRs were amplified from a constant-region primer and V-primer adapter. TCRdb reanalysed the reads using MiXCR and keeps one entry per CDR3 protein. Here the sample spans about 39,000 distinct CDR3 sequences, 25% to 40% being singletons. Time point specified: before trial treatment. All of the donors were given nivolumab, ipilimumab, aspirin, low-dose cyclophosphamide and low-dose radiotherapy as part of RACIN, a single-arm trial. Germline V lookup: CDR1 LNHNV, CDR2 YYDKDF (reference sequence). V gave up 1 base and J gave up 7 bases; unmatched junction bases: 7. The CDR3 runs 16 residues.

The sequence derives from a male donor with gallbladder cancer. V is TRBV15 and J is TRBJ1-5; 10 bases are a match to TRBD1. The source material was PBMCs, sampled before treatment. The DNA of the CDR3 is TGTGCCACCAGCAGAGCCGGGACAGGGGTCGGGCAGCCCCAGCATTTT. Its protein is CATSRAGTGVGQPQHF.